This T cell receptor (beta chain) was identified during a study of identical twins. Points from the study as a whole: The models gave estimates that fell short of the out-of-frame TCR alpha sharing seen in monozygotic twins. Memory repertoires lacked the insertion deficit that abundant cord blood beta clonotypes showed. Invariant T cells like MAIT and iNKT could partly confound the zero-insertion analyses.

To note about this clonotype: As yet, its antigen is unknown.

All of the donors were Caucasians in good health. TCRdb re-called the 5' RACE reads with MiXCR, one entry per CDR3 protein. The table records a few hundred thousand distinct CDR3 sequences, around a sixth of them present only once. The CDR3 length is 14 residues. The V and J ends lost 5 bases and 0 bases respectively, with 10 bases between them. Germline assignment: CDR1 MNHEY and CDR2 SMNVEV (reference sequence). This TCR derives from a man in his fifties in good health. Material: naive T cells sorted from blood. The V and J genes are TRBV27 and TRBJ1-2, with D perhaps TRBD1 (5 bases). The CDR3 is CASSRRETNYGYTF. The CDR3 DNA is TGTGCCAGCAGTCGCAGGGAAACTAACTATGGCTACACCTTC.